The T cell receptor beta chain described here comes from a study of blood T cell repertoires in COVID-19. Turning to the study itself: The United States, Italy and Spain supplied acute and convalescent COVID-19 samples.

Germline values: CDR1 LNHDA, CDR2 SQIVND (reference sequence). The CDR3 sequence is 14 residues long. Germline trimming cut 6 bases from V and 4 bases from J; bases unmatched to any gene: 7. As processed by the authors: Counts of nucleated cells, estimated from reference gene primer amplification, were obtained. The repertoire was sequenced with immunoSEQ multiplex PCR; TCRdb's copy has only in-frame clones and lacks some. V and J calls and clone size come straight from that table; D and trimming were deduced from the DNA. The data contain 500,000 to 600,000 clones, 85% to 90% of them seen just once; the ten biggest clones take up around 7.8%. Seattle enrolled patients during active infection and tracked them longitudinally.

Sequenced input: peripheral blood. J is TRBJ2-3 and V is TRBV19, with 7 bases matching TRBD2. The source is a woman in her 50s with COVID-19, enrolled during active disease. In nucleotides, the CDR3 is TGTGCCAGTAGAGACTGGGGGGGTCCAGATACGCAGTATTTT. Its translation is CASRDWGGPDTQYF.